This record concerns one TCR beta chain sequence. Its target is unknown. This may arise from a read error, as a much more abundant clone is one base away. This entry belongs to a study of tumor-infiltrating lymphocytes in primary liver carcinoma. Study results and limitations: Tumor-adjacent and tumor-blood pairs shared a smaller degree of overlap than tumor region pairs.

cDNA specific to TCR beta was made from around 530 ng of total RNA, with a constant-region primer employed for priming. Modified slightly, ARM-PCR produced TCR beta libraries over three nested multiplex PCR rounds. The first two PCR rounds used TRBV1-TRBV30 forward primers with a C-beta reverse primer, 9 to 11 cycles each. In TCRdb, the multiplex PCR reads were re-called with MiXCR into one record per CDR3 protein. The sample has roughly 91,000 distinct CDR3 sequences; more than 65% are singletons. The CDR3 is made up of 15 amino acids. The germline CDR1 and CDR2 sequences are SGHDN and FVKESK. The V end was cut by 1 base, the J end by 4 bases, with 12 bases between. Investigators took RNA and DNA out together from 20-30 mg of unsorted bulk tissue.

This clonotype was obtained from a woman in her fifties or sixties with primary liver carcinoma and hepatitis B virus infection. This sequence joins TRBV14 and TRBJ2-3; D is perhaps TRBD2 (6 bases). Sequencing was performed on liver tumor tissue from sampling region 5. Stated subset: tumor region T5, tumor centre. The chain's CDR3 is CASSQVRGNADTQYF. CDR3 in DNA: TGTGCCAGCAGCCAAGTCCGCGGGAACGCAGATACGCAGTATTTT. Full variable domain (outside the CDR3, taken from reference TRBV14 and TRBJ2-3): EAGVTQFPSHSVIEKGQTVTLRCDPISGHDNLYWYRRVMGKEIKFLLHFVKESKQDESGMPNNRFLAERTGGTYSTLKVQPAELEDSGVYFCASSQVRGNADTQYFGPGTRLTVL.